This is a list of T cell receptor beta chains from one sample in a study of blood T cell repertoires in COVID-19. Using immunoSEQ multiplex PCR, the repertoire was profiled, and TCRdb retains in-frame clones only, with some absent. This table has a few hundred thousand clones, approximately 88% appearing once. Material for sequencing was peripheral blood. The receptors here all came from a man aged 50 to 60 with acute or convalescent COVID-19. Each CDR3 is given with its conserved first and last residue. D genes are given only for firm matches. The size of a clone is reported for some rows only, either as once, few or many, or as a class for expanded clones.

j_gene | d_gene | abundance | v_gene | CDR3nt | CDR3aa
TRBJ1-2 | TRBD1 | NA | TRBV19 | TGTGCCAGTAGAACAGGGGGCCTAGGCGGCTACACCTTC | CASRTGGLGGYTF
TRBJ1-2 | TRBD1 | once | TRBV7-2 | TGTGCCAGCAGCTTTGGGACAGGGCGCTACACCTTC | CASSFGTGRYTF
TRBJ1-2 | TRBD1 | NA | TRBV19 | TGTGCCAGTAGTAGGGGACAGGAGAACTATGGCTACACCTTC | CASSRGQENYGYTF
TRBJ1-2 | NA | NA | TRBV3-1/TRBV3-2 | TGTGCCAGCAGCCAAGGGGGAGGGACGAACTATGGCTACACCTTC | CASSQGGGTNYGYTF
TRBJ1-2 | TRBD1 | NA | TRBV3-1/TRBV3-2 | TGTGCCAGCAGCCATGCACAGGGGACAGCCTATGGCTACACCTTC | CASSHAQGTAYGYTF
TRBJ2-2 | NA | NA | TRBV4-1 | TGCGCCAGCAGCCAGGGGCCTACCTCTGGGGAGCTGTTTTTT | CASSQGPTSGELFF
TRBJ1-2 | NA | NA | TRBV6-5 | TGTGCCAGCAGGCCCTCTTCCGTGAGTTCAGGCTACACCTTC | CASRPSSVSSGYTF
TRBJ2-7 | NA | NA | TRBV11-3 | TGTGCCAGCAGCTTGGGTCAGGGCCCCACCGACGAGCAGTACTTC | CASSLGQGPTDEQYF
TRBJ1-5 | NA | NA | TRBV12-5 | TGTGCTAGTGGTTCCCCCGGGGGGTTTGATCAGCCCCAGCATTTT | CASGSPGGFDQPQHF
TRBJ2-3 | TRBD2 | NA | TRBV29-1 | TGCAGCGCCCTCGTGACTTTGCGGGGGGGTTTAACAGATACGCAGTATTTT | CSALVTLRGGLTDTQYF
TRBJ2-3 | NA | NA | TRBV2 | TGTGCCAGCAGTGAAGGTGTAGGGGACACAGATACGCAGTATTTT | CASSEGVGDTDTQYF
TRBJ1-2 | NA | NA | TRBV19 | TGTGCCAGTAGTATAGGGGGGGAGACGTCCGGCTACACCTTC | CASSIGGETSGYTF
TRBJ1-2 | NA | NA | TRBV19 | TGTGCCAGTAGTATAGATCGCGCAGGGGTAAATGGCTACACCTTC | CASSIDRAGVNGYTF
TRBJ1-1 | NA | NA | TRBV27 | TGTGCCAGCAGTTTAATGCGGAACACTGAAGCTTTCTTT | CASSLMRNTEAFF
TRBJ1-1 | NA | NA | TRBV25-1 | TGTGCCAGCAGGGAGAACATCGCTCATGAAGCTTTCTTT | CASRENIAHEAFF
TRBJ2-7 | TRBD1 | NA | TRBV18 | TGTGCCAGCTCAACTTCGACAGGGGGCGGAAGGTACGAGCAGTACTTC | CASSTSTGGGRYEQYF
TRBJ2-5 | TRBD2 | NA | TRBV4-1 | TGCGCCAGCAGCCAAGAACCCCCCGGGGGGGCTGAGACCCAGTACTTC | CASSQEPPGGAETQYF
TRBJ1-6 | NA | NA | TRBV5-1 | TGCGCCAGCAGCTTGGATCCGGGATTGGCACCCCTCCACTTT | CASSLDPGLAPLHF
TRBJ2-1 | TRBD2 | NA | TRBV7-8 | TGTGCCAGCATCCGATCAGGACGCGGGGGACTTAAAGGGAATGAGCAGTTCTTC | CASIRSGRGGLKGNEQFF
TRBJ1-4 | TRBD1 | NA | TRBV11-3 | TGTGCCAGCAGCCAGGGACAGTCGGGAAAACTGTTTTTT | CASSQGQSGKLFF
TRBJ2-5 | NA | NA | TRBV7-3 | TGTGCCAGCAGCTCGGGGGGCCCAGAGACCCAGTACTTC | CASSSGGPETQYF
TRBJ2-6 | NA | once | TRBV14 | TGTGCCAGCAGGCCGACGCCTGGAGGCCACTCTGGGGCCAACGTCCTGACTTTC | CASRPTPGGHSGANVLTF
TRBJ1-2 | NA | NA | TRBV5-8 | TGTGCCAGCAGCTTGTGGCAGGGCGGAAGTGGCTACACCTTC | CASSLWQGGSGYTF
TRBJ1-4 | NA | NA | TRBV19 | TGTGCCAGTAGCAACGCTCGAGGCGGGAATGAAAAACTGTTTTTT | CASSNARGGNEKLFF
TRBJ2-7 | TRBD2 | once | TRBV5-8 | TGTGCCAGCAGCAAAGGCGGGGGATACTCCTACGAGCAGTACTTC | CASSKGGGYSYEQYF
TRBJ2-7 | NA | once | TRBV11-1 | TGTGCCAGCAGCTCGTCAGGGGCTCCGGAACCTTACGAGCAGTACTTC | CASSSSGAPEPYEQYF
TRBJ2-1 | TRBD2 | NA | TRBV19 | TGTGCCAGTAGTCCCGAGCTAGCGGGGGTCTCCTCTGAGCAGTTCTTC | CASSPELAGVSSEQFF
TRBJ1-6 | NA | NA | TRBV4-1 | TGCGCCAGCAGCCAAGAAGATCCCACAGCGGTAAATTCACCCCTCCACTTT | CASSQEDPTAVNSPLHF
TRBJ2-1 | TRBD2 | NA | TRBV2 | TGTGCCAGCAGTGAAGAGGCGGGGGGGAACAATGAGCAGTTCTTC | CASSEEAGGNNEQFF
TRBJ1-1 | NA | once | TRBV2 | TGTGCCAGCAGGATCCTCCCAAACCCGGTGGTCGGTCGGGAAACTGAAGCTTTCTTT | CASRILPNPVVGRETEAFF
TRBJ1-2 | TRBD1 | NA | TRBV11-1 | TGTGCCAGCAGCTCCTCGGCAGGGGGCGCAGATGGCTACACCTTC | CASSSSAGGADGYTF
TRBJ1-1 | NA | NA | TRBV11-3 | TGTGCCAGCAGCCCCGGCGGAGGGCGGGCTGAAGCTTTCTTT | CASSPGGGRAEAFF
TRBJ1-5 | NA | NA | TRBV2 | TGTGCCAGCAGTTCTGCGGGGGGCAAACATTTT | CASSSAGGKHF
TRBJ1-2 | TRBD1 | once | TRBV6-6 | TGTGCCAGCAGTTTGACAGGGGAGGACTATGGCTACACCTTC | CASSLTGEDYGYTF
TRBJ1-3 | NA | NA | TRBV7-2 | TGTGCCAGCAGCTTAGGTGGGGGGGGAAACACCATATATTTT | CASSLGGGGNTIYF
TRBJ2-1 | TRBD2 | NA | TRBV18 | TGTGCCAGCTCACCGACTAGCGGGGGGGATGAGCAGTTCTTC | CASSPTSGGDEQFF
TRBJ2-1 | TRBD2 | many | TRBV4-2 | TGTGCCAGCAGCCAAGATGTGGCTAGCGGGGGGGGTAATGAGCAGTTCTTC | CASSQDVASGGGNEQFF
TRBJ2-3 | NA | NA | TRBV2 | TGTGCCAGCAGTAGACTAGTCGCGGGCACAGATACGCAGTATTTT | CASSRLVAGTDTQYF
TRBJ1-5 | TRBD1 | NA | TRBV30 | TGTGCCTGGAGAGGACAGGGTAAGGAGCCCCAGCATTTT | CAWRGQGKEPQHF
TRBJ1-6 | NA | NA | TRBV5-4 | TGTGCCAGCAGCTACTTATCCTATAATTCACCCCTCCACTTT | CASSYLSYNSPLHF
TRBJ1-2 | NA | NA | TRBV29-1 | TGCAGCGTTGTCCCTCTGGTGCCGAGGCACGGCTACACCTTC | CSVVPLVPRHGYTF
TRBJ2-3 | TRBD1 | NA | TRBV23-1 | TGCGCCAGCAGTCAAGGGACAGGCACAGATACGCAGTATTTT | CASSQGTGTDTQYF
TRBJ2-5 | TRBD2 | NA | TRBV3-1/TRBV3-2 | TGTGCCAGCGGTAGGCGGGGGGGACAAGAGACCCAGTACTTC | CASGRRGGQETQYF
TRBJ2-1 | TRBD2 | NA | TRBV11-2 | TGTGCCAGCAGCCCCGGACTAGGCCCTCATGAGCAGTTCTTC | CASSPGLGPHEQFF
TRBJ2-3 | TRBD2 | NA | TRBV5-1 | TGCGCCAGCAGCTTGGGCGGGGGGGCAAATACGCAGTATTTT | CASSLGGGANTQYF
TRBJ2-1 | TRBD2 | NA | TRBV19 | TGTGCCAGTAGCCCCCTAGCGGGGGGAGGCAATGAGCAGTTCTTC | CASSPLAGGGNEQFF
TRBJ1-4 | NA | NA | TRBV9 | TGTGCCAGCAGCGTAGCCGGCACCCGGGGTGAAAAACTGTTTTTT | CASSVAGTRGEKLFF
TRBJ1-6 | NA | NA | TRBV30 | TGTGCCTGGAGTGTACGGACACCATCTTCACCCCTCCACTTT | CAWSVRTPSSPLHF
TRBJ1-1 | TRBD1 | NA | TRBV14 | TGTGCCAGCAGCCAAATTAAGGGGGCCGGGTACACTGAAGCTTTCTTT | CASSQIKGAGYTEAFF
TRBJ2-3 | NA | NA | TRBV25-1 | TGTGCCAGCAGTGGGGGGCTTAGCACAGATACGCAGTATTTT | CASSGGLSTDTQYF
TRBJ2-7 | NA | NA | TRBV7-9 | TGTGCCAGCCGGGTCGGCGCCTCCTACGAGCAGTACTTC | CASRVGASYEQYF
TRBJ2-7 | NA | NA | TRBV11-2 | TGTGCCAGCAGCTTAGGGAGAGACAGGATCCCCTACGAGCAGTACTTC | CASSLGRDRIPYEQYF
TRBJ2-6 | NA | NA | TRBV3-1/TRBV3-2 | TGTGCCAGCAGCCATTCCAGGTTGAACTCTGGGGCCAACGTCCTGACTTTC | CASSHSRLNSGANVLTF
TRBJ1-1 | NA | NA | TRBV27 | TGTGCCAGCAGTTTAACGGGGTTGAACACTGAAGCTTTCTTT | CASSLTGLNTEAFF